The next 2 T cell receptor beta chains were all read from a single sample in a study of cytomegalovirus exposure and HLA in healthy donors. The PCR had 60 Vbeta and 13 Jbeta primers. Profiling relied on immunoSEQ multiplex PCR, and the TCRdb table lists in-frame clones only, not all of them. The data contain 85,000 to 120,000 clones, approximately 82% of them singletons. The sample consisted of PBMCs. Receptor source: a man aged 35 to 55 in good health and CMV-seronegative.

Points on this clone: This CDR3 is also generated by other DNA sequences in the sample. V gene TRBV5-6 combines with J gene TRBJ1-5, with TRBD1 identical over 9 bases. Germline values: CDR1 SGHDT, CDR2 YYEEEE. The J segment lost 6 bases and the V segment lost 4 bases, leaving 8 bases of the junction unmatched. There are 15 residues in the CDR3. Here the CDR3 reads CASSLGQGLGQPQHF. CDR3 DNA sequence: TGTGCCAGCAGCCTGGGACAGGGTTTGGGTCAGCCCCAGCATTTT.

V gene TRBV5-4 combines with J gene TRBJ2-7; 10 positions match TRBD1. Germline CDR1 reads SGHNT; CDR2 reads YYREEE (reference sequence). The length of the CDR3 is 14 residues. Trimming removed 4 bases from V and 7 bases from J; junction bases left unmatched: 8. In DNA form, the CDR3 reads TGTGCCAGCAGCCGACAGGGGGCCTCCGGGGAGCAGTACTTC. Protein sequence: CASSRQGASGEQYF.